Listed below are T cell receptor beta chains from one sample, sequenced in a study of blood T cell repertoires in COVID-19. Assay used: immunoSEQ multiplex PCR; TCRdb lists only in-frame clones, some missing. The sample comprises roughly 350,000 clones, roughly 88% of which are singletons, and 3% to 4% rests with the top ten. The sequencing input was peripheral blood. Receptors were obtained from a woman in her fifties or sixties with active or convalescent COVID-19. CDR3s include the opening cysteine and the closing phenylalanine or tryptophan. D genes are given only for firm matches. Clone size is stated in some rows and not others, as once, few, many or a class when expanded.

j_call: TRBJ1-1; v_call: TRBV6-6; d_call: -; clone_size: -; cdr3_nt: TGTGCCAGCAGTTACACCGACGGAGGGAGGACTGAAGCTTTCTTT; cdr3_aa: CASSYTDGGRTEAFF
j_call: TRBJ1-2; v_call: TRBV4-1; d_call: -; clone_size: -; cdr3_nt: TGCGCCAGCAGCCAAGGGGGTTGGACAGTCAACTATGGCTACACCTTC; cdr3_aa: CASSQGGWTVNYGYTF
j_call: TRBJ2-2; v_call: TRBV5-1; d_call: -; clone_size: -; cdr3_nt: TGCGCCAGCAGCTTGTTAGGGGTGGTGCTGTTTTTT; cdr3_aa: CASSLLGVVLFF
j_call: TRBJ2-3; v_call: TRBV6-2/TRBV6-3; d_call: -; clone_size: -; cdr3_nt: TGTGCCAGCAGTTTCGACCGACAGAGTTCTAGCACAGATACGCAGTATTTT; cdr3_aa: CASSFDRQSSSTDTQYF
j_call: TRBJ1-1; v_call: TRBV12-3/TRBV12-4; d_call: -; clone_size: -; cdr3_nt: TGTGCCAGCAGTTTAGTACGAGGGATTACTTTCTTT; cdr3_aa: CASSLVRGITFF
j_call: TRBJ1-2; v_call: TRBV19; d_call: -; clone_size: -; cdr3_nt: TGTGCCAGTACCTCGAGAACCTCCTATGGCTACACCTTC; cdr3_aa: CASTSRTSYGYTF
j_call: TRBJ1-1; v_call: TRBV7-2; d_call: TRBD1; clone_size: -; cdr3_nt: TGTGCCAGCAGCCTACAGGCAGGGGGTCGGAACACTGAAGCTTTCTTT; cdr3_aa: CASSLQAGGRNTEAFF
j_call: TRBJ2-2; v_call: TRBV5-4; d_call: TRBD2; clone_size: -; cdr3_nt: TGTGCCAGCAGCCTTGGACTAGCGAACACCGGGGAGCTGTTTTTT; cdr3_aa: CASSLGLANTGELFF
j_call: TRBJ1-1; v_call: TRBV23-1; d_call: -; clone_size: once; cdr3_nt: TGCGCCAGCAGTCAATGGAAGAGACAGGCAGTGGACACTGAAGCTTTCTTT; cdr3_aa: CASSQWKRQAVDTEAFF
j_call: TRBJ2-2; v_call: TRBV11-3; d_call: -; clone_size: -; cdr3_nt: TGTGCCAGCAGCTTAGGGGGCACCGCGAACACCGGGGAGCTGTTTTTT; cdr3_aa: CASSLGGTANTGELFF
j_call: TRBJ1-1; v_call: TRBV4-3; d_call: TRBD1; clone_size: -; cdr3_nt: TGCGCCAGCAGCCAAGGACAAGGGGGCGGGAGGGACACTGAAGCTTTCTTT; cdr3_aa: CASSQGQGGGRDTEAFF
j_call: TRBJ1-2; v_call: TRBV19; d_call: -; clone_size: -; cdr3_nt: TGTGCCAGTACCGGGGTCGACTATGGCTACACCTTC; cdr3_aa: CASTGVDYGYTF
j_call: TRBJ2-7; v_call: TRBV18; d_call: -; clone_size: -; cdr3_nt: TGTGCCAGCTCACAGGCAGGAACCTCCTACGAGCAGTACTTC; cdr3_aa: CASSQAGTSYEQYF
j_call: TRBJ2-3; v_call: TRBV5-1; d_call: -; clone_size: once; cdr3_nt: TGCGCCAGCAGCTTGTGGCCGACAACGAACAGGGACGTCAAAGATACGCAGTATTTT; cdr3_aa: CASSLWPTTNRDVKDTQYF
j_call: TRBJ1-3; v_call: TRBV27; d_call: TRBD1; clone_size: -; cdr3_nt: TGTGCCAGCAGCCGAGGGACAGGGGACGGAAACACCATATATTTT; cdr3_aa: CASSRGTGDGNTIYF
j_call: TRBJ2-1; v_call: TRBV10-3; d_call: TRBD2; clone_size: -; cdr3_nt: TGTGCCACCGGGTTCGGACTAGCGGGTGGCAATGAGCAGTTCTTC; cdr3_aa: CATGFGLAGGNEQFF
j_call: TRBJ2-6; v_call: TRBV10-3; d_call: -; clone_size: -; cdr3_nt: TGTGCCATCAGTGAGTTTGTGGTTATCAGCTCTGGGGCCAACGTCCTGACTTTC; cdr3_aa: CAISEFVVISSGANVLTF
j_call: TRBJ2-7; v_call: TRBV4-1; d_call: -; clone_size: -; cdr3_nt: TGCGCCAGCAGCCAAGATCCCGACAGGCTATCCTACGAGCAGTACTTC; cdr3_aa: CASSQDPDRLSYEQYF
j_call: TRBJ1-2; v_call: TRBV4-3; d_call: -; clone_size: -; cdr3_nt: TGCGCCAGCAGCCAAGAGGGCAGGGCGGGGTATGGCTACACCTTC; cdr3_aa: CASSQEGRAGYGYTF
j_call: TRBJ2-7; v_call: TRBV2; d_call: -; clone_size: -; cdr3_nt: TGTGCCAGCAGCACGGGGATTAAGTACGAGCAGTACTTC; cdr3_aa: CASSTGIKYEQYF